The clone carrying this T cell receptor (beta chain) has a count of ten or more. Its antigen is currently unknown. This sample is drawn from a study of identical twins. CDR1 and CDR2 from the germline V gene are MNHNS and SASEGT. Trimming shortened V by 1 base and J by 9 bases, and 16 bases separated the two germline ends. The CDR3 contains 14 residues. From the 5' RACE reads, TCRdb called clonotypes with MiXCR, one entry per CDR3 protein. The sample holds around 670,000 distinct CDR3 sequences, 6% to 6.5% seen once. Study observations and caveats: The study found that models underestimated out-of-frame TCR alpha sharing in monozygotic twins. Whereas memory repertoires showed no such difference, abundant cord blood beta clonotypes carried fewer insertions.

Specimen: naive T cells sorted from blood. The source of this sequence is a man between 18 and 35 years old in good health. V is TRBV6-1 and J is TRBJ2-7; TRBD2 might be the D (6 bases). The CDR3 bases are TGTGCCAGCAGTGAAGAACTAGGGGACTTGGGGCAGTACTTC. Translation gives CASSEELGDLGQYF.